This T cell receptor beta chain originates from a study of CD4 and CD8 cells across lung adenocarcinoma regions. This clonotype turned up a few times. One entry per CDR3 protein results from TCRdb running MiXCR on the PCR reads. The table records some 20,000 distinct CDR3 sequences, more than 45% of them present only once. V lost 3 bases and J lost 0, with 12 bases in between. Germline assignment: CDR1 LGHDT and CDR2 YNNKEL (reference sequence). The CDR3 length is 16 residues. The patients had localized lung adenocarcinoma, a non-small cell subtype. What was sequenced was CD4+ T cells from the margin of a lung tumor. This clonotype originated in a male donor with lung adenocarcinoma. The CD4 and CD8 labels of this study may be unreliable. The chain has TRBV3-1 and TRBJ2-1; either TRBD1 or TRBD2 may fit D (5 bases each). This CDR3 reads CASSHPWGSSYNEQFF. The CDR3 DNA is TGTGCCAGCAGCCATCCCTGGGGGAGCTCCTACAATGAGCAGTTCTTC.